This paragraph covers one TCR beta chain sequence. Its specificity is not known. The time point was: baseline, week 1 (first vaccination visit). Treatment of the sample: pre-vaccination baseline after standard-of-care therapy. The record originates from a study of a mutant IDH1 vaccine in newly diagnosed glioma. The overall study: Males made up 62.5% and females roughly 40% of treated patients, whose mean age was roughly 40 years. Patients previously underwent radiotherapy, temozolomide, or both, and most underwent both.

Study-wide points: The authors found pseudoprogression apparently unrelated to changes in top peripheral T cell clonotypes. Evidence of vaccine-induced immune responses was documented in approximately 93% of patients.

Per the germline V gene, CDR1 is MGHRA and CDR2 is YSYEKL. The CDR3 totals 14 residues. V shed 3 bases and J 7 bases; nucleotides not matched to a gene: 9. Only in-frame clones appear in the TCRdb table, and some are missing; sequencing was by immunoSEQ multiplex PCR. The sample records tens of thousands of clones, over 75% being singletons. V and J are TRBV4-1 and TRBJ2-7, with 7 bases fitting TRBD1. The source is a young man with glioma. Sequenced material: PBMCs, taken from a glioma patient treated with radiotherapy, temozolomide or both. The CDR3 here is CASSHPGQLWEQYF. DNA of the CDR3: TGCGCCAGCAGCCACCCGGGACAGCTGTGGGAGCAGTACTTC.